This is a list of T cell receptor beta chains from one sample in a study of human T cells and chemical hapten exposure. TCRdb re-derived calls from the RACE reads in MiXCR, one entry per CDR3 protein. Among tens of thousands of distinct CDR3 sequences, 9.6% were seen once, and the ten largest hold 13% to 15%. Sequencing was performed on whole blood, taken in connection with sensitization to the hapten diphenylcyclopropenone (DPC). Receptor source: a young woman with alopecia areata. Some clones in this sample may be carry-over from other donors' samples. The CDR3 runs from the conserved cysteine through the conserved F or W. A D gene is named only where the DNA matches it firmly. The listing skips clone size in some rows; elsewhere it reads once, few, many or a size class.

v_call: TRBV2
d_call: TRBD1
j_call: TRBJ2-1
clone_size: many
cdr3_aa: CASGRTGGYNEQFF
cdr3_nt: TGTGCCAGCGGCAGGACAGGGGGTTACAATGAGCAGTTCTTC

v_call: TRBV5-4
d_call: TRBD1
j_call: TRBJ2-1
clone_size: .
cdr3_aa: CASSLRGQVGDRNEQFF
cdr3_nt: TGTGCCAGCAGCTTGAGGGGACAGGTGGGAGATAGGAATGAGCAGTTCTTC

v_call: TRBV21-1
d_call: .
j_call: TRBJ2-5
clone_size: few
cdr3_aa: CASSKESFGEETQYF
cdr3_nt: TGTGCCAGCAGCAAAGAGAGTTTCGGGGAAGAGACCCAGTACTTC

v_call: TRBV5-4
d_call: TRBD1
j_call: TRBJ2-2
clone_size: .
cdr3_aa: CASSRETGFTGELFF
cdr3_nt: TGTGCCAGCAGCAGGGAGACAGGGTTTACCGGGGAGCTGTTTTTT

v_call: TRBV25-1
d_call: .
j_call: TRBJ1-6
clone_size: many
cdr3_aa: CASSEYRGLDSPLHF
cdr3_nt: TGTGCCAGCAGTGAATATAGGGGGTTAGATTCACCCCTCCACTTT

v_call: TRBV14
d_call: .
j_call: TRBJ2-1
clone_size: few
cdr3_aa: CASSSGQLHNEQFF
cdr3_nt: TGTGCCAGCAGCTCCGGACAGTTACACAATGAGCAGTTCTTC

v_call: TRBV2
d_call: TRBD1
j_call: TRBJ2-7
clone_size: .
cdr3_aa: CASSGQGYEQYF
cdr3_nt: TGTGCCAGCAGTGGACAGGGGTACGAGCAGTACTTC

v_call: TRBV4-1
d_call: TRBD2
j_call: TRBJ2-7
clone_size: many
cdr3_aa: CASSRFGAGVDEQYF
cdr3_nt: TGCGCCAGCAGCCGCTTTGGCGCGGGGGTTGACGAGCAGTACTTC

v_call: TRBV7-8
d_call: .
j_call: TRBJ1-5
clone_size: many
cdr3_aa: CASSLVASPTQPQHF
cdr3_nt: TGTGCCAGCAGCTTAGTGGCCTCCCCCACTCAGCCCCAGCATTTT

v_call: TRBV19
d_call: TRBD1
j_call: TRBJ1-5
clone_size: few
cdr3_aa: CASSRGQYQPQHF
cdr3_nt: TGTGCCAGTAGCAGGGGGCAGTATCAGCCCCAGCATTTT